What follows are 10 T cell receptor beta chains derived from one specimen sequenced in a study of shared clonotypes between healthy human individuals. The data were produced by immunoSEQ multiplex PCR, yet TCRdb's version contains in-frame clones alone and is incomplete. The data show 950,000 to 1,100,000 clones, with around 74% seen just once and around 1.5% held by the top ten. Material: memory CD4+ T cells sorted from blood. The sample's subset: CD45RA-negative fraction. All receptors come from a man aged 18 to 30 in good health.

The chain couples TRBV7-2 to TRBJ2-7, with unresolved D. V shed 4 bases and J shed 2 bases, with 6 bases lying between them. The germline CDR1 and CDR2 sequences are SGHTA and FQGNSA. This CDR3 is built from 12 residues. As DNA, the CDR3 is TGTGCCAGCAGCTCGGGCCCCTACGAGCAGTACTTC. Its translation: CASSSGPYEQYF.

This chain uses TRBV28 with TRBJ1-2; D is uncertain. The germline CDR1 and CDR2 sequences are MDHEN and SYDVKM. The CDR3 contains 16 residues. V was clipped by 1 base and J by 5 bases, with 17 bases between them. CDR3 amino acids: CASSLSIPHKGYGYTF. For the CDR3, the DNA is TGTGCCAGCAGTTTATCAATACCACACAAAGGATATGGCTACACCTTC.

This clone has a handful of counts. This chain links TRBV29-1 with TRBJ1-1; unclear D gene. Germline-derived CDR1 and CDR2 are SQVTM and ANQGSEA. Trimming removed 3 bases from V and 6 bases from J, with 20 bases in between. The CDR3 extends over 15 amino acids. CDR3 DNA: TGCAGCGTTGAGTACTTTCGGGGAATTTGGTCTGAAGCTTTCTTT. Its translation: CSVEYFRGIWSEAFF.

J is TRBJ1-6 and V is TRBV7-2, with no clear D. Germline CDR1 reads SGHTA; CDR2 reads FQGNSA. V gave up 2 bases and J gave up 3 bases, with 8 bases separating them. This CDR3 spans 15 amino acids. As DNA, the CDR3 is TGTGCCAGCAGCTTAATTGGTGGCTATAATTCACCCCTCCACTTT. Its protein is CASSLIGGYNSPLHF.

The chain joins TRBV2 to TRBJ2-7; D is perhaps TRBD1 (6 bases). The V and J ends lost 7 bases and 1 base respectively, with 8 bases between them. CDR3 length: 12 amino acids. CDR1 is SNHLY, CDR2 FYNNEI, per germline. The CDR3 loop reads CASTQGSYEQYF. The CDR3 DNA is TGTGCCAGCACCCAGGGGTCCTACGAGCAGTACTTC. Supplemented by reference TRBV2 and TRBJ2-7, the full variable domain reads EPEVTQTPSHQVTQMGQEVILRCVPISNHLYFYWYRQILGQKVEFLVSFYNNEISEKSEIFDDQFSVERPDGSNFTLKIRSTKLEDSAMYFCASTQGSYEQYFGPGTRLTVT.

This chain joins TRBV4-1 and TRBJ2-2; 9 nucleotides align to TRBD1. Per germline, CDR1 MGHRA and CDR2 YSYEKL. The CDR3 is made up of 15 amino acids. The junction had 5 bases not matched to a gene; V was cut back by 4 bases and J by 5 bases. The CDR3 coding sequence is TGCGCCAGCAGCCCCGGGACAGGGAGGACCGGGGAGCTGTTTTTT. Translating it yields CASSPGTGRTGELFF.

The rearrangement links TRBV29-1 to TRBJ2-3; 8 bases line up with TRBD2. Germline trimming cut 5 bases from V and 1 base from J; bases unmatched to any gene: 8. The CDR3 contains 15 residues. Per germline, CDR1 SQVTM and CDR2 ANQGSEA. CDR3 residues: CSVPGLAYGTDTQYF. CDR3 nucleotide sequence: TGCAGCGTTCCAGGACTAGCCTACGGCACAGATACGCAGTATTTT.

The chain is built from TRBV18 and TRBJ1-3; D call uncertain. V lost 2 bases to trimming and J lost 1 base, with 12 bases between them. Germline assignment: CDR1 KGHSH and CDR2 LQKENI. CDR3 length: 16 residues. CDR3 sequence: CASSPSGSRSGNTIYF. The CDR3, as DNA: TGTGCCAGCTCACCATCCGGGTCTCGTTCTGGAAACACCATATATTTT.

CDR3 residues: CASSPRPSVSSYEQYF. The CDR3 DNA reads as TGTGCCAGCAGTCCCCGGCCCAGCGTAAGCTCCTACGAGCAGTACTTC. V and J are TRBV21-1 and TRBJ2-7; TRBD2 is the table's D call, not checked against the DNA. TRBV21-1 is recorded as a pseudogene. CDR3 length: 16 residues.

The chain recombines TRBV10-3 with TRBJ1-2, with D hard to call. CDR1 is ENHRY, CDR2 SYGVKD, per germline. V was shortened by 7 bases and J by 8 bases, with 14 bases between the two germline ends. This CDR3 comprises 12 residues. The CDR3 DNA reads TGTGCCATCACTGAAGATGGATGGGGCTACACCTTC. This codes for CAITEDGWGYTF.